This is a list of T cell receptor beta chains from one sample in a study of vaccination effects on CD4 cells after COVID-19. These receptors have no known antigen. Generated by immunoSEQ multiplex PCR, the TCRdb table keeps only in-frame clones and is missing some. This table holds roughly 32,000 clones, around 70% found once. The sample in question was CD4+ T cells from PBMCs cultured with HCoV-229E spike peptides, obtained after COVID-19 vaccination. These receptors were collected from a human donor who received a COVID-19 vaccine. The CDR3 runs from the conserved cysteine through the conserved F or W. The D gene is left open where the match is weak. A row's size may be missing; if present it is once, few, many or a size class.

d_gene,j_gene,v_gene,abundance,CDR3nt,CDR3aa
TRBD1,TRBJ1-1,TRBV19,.,TGTGCCAGTAGTTTGCGGACAGGACTGGGGACTGAAGCTTTCTTT,CASSLRTGLGTEAFF
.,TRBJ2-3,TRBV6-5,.,TGTGCCACAGGGGTCGGGCAGAGCACAGATACGCAGTATTTT,CATGVGQSTDTQYF
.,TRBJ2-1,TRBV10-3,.,TGTGCCATCAGTGAGCGTGGGGGCCCAGCGAATGAGCAGTTCTTC,CAISERGGPANEQFF
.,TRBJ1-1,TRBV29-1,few,TGCAGCGTTGAAGCGGGAATGAACACTGAAGCTTTCTTT,CSVEAGMNTEAFF
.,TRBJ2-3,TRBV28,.,TGTGCCAGCAGTTCCTCCGTCCCGCAGCCAGATACGCAGTATTTT,CASSSSVPQPDTQYF
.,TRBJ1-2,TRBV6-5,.,TGTGCCAGCAGCGACGACCGACACGGCAGAGCTGGCTACACCTTC,CASSDDRHGRAGYTF
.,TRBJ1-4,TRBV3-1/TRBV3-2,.,TGTGCCAGCAGCAAAAGGGGCAATGAAAAACTGTTTTTT,CASSKRGNEKLFF
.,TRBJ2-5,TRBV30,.,TGTGCCTGGAGTGTCGGGCAAGCGGAGACCCAGTACTTC,CAWSVGQAETQYF
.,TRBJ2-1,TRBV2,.,TGTGCCAGCAGTGAACTGTTCAATGAGCAGTTCTTC,CASSELFNEQFF
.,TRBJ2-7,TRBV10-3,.,TGTGCCATCTGGGACACCTACGAGCAGTACTTC,CAIWDTYEQYF
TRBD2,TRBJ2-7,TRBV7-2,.,TGTGCCAGCAGCTTAGTCCTTAGCGGGAGCGGTGGAGAGCAGTACTTC,CASSLVLSGSGGEQYF
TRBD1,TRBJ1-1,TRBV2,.,TGTGCCAGCAGCGGACAGGGAAACACTGAAGCTTTCTTT,CASSGQGNTEAFF
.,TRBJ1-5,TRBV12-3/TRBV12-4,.,TGTGCCAGCAAGAATAGCAATCAGCCCCAGCATTTT,CASKNSNQPQHF
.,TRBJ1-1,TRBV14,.,TGTGCCAGCAGCCAAGACGGATACAGGCGTAACATGAACACTGAAGCTTTCTTT,CASSQDGYRRNMNTEAFF
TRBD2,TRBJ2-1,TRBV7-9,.,TGTGCCAGCAGCTTAGAGACTAGCGCCTACAATGAGCAGTTCTTC,CASSLETSAYNEQFF
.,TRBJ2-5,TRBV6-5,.,TGTGCCAGCAGTCATCGACTAGACGTCCAAGAGACCCAGTACTTC,CASSHRLDVQETQYF
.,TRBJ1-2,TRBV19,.,TGTGCCAGTAGTAGAGGGTATGGCTACACCTTC,CASSRGYGYTF
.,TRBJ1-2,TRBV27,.,TGTGCCAGCAGTCCCACCGGGGAGTATGGCTACACCTTC,CASSPTGEYGYTF
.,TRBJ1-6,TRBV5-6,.,TGTGCCAGCAGCTTGGGAGGGGTAGACTCGAATTCACCCCTCCACTTT,CASSLGGVDSNSPLHF
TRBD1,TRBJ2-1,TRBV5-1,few,TGCGCCAGCAGCTTGGCGGGACAGGGATCCAATGAGCAGTTCTTC,CASSLAGQGSNEQFF
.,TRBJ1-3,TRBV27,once,TGTGCCAGCAGTCACCTCGAGGGGGGAAACACCATATATTTT,CASSHLEGGNTIYF
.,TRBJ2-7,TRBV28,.,TGTGCCAGCCGCGGGACTGTAAACGAGCAGTACTTC,CASRGTVNEQYF
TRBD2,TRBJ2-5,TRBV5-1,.,TGCGCCAGCAGCTTTAGCGGGAGCGAGACCCAGTACTTC,CASSFSGSETQYF
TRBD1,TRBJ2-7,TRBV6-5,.,TGTGCCAGCAGTAACTATGATGACAGGGACTACGAGCAGTACTTC,CASSNYDDRDYEQYF
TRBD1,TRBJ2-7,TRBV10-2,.,TGCGCCAGCAGTGTCCCGGGACAGGGCGATCGGCAGTACTTC,CASSVPGQGDRQYF
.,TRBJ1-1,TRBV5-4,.,TGTGCCAGCAGCTTGCCACCGGGACGTAACGTGATTGAAGCTTTCTTT,CASSLPPGRNVIEAFF
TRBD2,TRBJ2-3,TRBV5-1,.,TGCGCCAGCAGCCCCTTAGCGGGGACTAGCACAGATACGCAGTATTTT,CASSPLAGTSTDTQYF
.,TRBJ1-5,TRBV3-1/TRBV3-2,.,TGTGCCAGCAGCCCCGACAGCAATCAGCCCCAGCATTTT,CASSPDSNQPQHF
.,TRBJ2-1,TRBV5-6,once,TGTGCCAGCAGCTTGTTTAGCCGGGGTCTGCGCCCCACATCGGAGCAGTTCTTC,CASSLFSRGLRPTSEQFF
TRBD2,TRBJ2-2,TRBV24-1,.,TGTGCCACCAGTCCCCCAGAGGGAGGGCCTAACGGCGGGGAGCTGTTTTTT,CATSPPEGGPNGGELFF
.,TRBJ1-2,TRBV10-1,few,TGCGCCAGCAGTGACAGGGGAAATAGAGGCTACACCTTC,CASSDRGNRGYTF
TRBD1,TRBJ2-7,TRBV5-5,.,TGTGCCAGCAGCTTGGGTCCTGGGACAGGGCCCTACGAGCAGTACTTC,CASSLGPGTGPYEQYF
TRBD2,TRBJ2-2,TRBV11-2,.,TGTGCCAGCAGCCTAACTAAGGGACTAGCAGACACCGGGGAGCTGTTTTTT,CASSLTKGLADTGELFF
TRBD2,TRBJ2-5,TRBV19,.,TGTGCCAGTAGTATCTTCGCGGGGGGGCTAGGGGCCCAAGAGACCCAGTACTTC,CASSIFAGGLGAQETQYF
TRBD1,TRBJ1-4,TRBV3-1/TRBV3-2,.,TGTGCCAGCAGTCCCGGGACAGGGGCTACTAATGAAAAACTGTTTTTT,CASSPGTGATNEKLFF
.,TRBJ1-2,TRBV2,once,TGTGCCAGCAGTGAAGTCCAGAACTATGGCTACACCTTC,CASSEVQNYGYTF
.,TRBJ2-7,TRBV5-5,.,TGTGCCAGCAGCTTGGGGGCTAGCTGGGTAGCTCAAAGCTACGAGCAGTACTTC,CASSLGASWVAQSYEQYF
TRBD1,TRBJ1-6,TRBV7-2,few,TGTGCCAGCAGCCGACAGGGCTCACCCCTCCACTTT,CASSRQGSPLHF
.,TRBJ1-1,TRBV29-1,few,TGCAGCGTTGAATCTCGCATGAACACTGAAGCTTTCTTT,CSVESRMNTEAFF
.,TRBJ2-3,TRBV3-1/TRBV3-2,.,TGTGCCAGCAACCAGGGTGTGGCACACACAGATACGCAGTATTTT,CASNQGVAHTDTQYF
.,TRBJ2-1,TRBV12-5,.,TGTGCTAGTGGTTTGGTAACCCCTAGCCCGGAAAATGAGCAGTTCTTC,CASGLVTPSPENEQFF
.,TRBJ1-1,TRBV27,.,TGTGCCAGCAGGCCCTTTACAGAGAACACTGAAGCTTTCTTT,CASRPFTENTEAFF
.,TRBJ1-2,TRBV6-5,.,TGTGCCAGCAGTTACCGCACAACAGGGACACAACGGGGCTACACCTTC,CASSYRTTGTQRGYTF
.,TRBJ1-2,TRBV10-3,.,TGTGCCATCAGTGAGTCCCCAATGTCCAATATCTATGGCTACACCTTC,CAISESPMSNIYGYTF
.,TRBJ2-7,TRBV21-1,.,TGTGCCAGCATGGGGGCTAGCGGGAGTCCCTACGAGCAGTACTTC,CASMGASGSPYEQYF
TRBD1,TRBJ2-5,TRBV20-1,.,TGCAGTGCTAGTCTTACCGGGACAGGGGAAGAGACCCAGTACTTC,CSASLTGTGEETQYF
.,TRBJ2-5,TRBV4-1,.,TGCGCCAGCGGCCCGGAGTGGTCCCCGAGAGAGACCCAGTACTTC,CASGPEWSPRETQYF
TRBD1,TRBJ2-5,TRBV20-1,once,TGCAGTGCTAGTGACCCGTCCGGGACAGGGGGCATAGAGACCCAGTACTTC,CSASDPSGTGGIETQYF